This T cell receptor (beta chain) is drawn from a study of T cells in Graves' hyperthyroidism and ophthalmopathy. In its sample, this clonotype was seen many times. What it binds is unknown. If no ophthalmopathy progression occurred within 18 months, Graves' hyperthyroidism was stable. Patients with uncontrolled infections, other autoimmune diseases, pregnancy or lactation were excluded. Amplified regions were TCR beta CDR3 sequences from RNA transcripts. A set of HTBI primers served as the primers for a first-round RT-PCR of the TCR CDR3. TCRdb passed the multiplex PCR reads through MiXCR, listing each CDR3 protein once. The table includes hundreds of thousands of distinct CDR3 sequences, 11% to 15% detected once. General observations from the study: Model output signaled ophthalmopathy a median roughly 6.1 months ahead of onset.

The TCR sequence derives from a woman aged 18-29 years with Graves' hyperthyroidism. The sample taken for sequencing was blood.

This CDR3 is CASSETWLGRKETQYF. The DNA of the CDR3 is TGTGCCAGCAGTGAAACGTGGCTCGGACGGAAAGAGACCCAGTACTTC. This chain connects TRBV2 to TRBJ2-5; D gene uncertain. The length of the CDR3 is 16 residues. The V gene's germline CDR1 is SNHLY and CDR2 FYNNEI. Trimming took 2 bases from V and 3 from J, leaving 16 bases between them.